This T cell receptor (beta chain) appears in the sequencing data of a study of T cells after yellow fever vaccination. MiXCR, run by TCRdb on the 5' RACE reads, gives a single entry per CDR3 protein. The repertoire holds about 360,000 distinct CDR3 sequences, with roughly 6.2% as singletons. Trimming removed 5 bases from V and 2 bases from J, with 8 bases in between. The CDR3 sequence is 13 residues long. CDR1 MNHNS and CDR2 SASEGT come from the germline V gene. This TCR was recovered from a man between 25 and 39 years old who received the YFV17D yellow fever vaccine. Here the sequenced sample was PBMCs, taken 5 days after the yellow fever booster vaccination. This chain links TRBV6-1 with TRBJ2-3, with unresolved D. This chain's CDR3 is CASSHSTTDTQYF. The CDR3 DNA is TGTGCCAGCAGTCATTCTACCACAGATACGCAGTATTTT.